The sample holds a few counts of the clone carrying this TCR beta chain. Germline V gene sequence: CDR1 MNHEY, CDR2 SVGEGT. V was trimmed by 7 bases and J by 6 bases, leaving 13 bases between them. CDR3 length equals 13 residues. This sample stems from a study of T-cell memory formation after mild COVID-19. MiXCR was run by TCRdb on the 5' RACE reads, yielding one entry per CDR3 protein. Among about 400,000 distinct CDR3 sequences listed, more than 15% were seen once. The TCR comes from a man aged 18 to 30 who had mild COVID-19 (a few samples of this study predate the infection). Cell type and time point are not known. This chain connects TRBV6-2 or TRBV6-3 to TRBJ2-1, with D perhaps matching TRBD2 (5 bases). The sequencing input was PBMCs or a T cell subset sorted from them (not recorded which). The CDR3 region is CASNGLGSNEQFF. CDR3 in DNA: TGTGCCAGCAACGGACTCGGTTCCAATGAGCAGTTCTTC.